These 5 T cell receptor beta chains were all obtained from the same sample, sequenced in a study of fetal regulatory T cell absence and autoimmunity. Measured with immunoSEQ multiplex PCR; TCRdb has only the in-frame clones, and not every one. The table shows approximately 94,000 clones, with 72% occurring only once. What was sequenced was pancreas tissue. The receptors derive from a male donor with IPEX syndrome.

CDR3 sequence: CASSFPRGEGNTIYF. The CDR3 DNA reads as TGTGCCAGCAGCTTCCCACGGGGGGAGGGAAACACCATATATTTT. This chain connects TRBV7-9 to TRBJ1-3; possibly TRBD1 for D (5 bases). V was cut by 3 bases and J by 4 bases, with 13 bases left in between. The CDR3 sequence is 15 residues long. CDR1 SEHNR and CDR2 FQNEAQ come from the germline V gene (reference sequence).

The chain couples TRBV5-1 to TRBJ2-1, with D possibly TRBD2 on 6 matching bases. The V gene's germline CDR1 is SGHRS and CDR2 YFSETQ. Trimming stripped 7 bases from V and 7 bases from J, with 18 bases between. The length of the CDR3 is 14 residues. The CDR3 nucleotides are TGCGCCAGCGGACGAAGGGACTCCCCGAATGAGCAGTTCTTC. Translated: CASGRRDSPNEQFF.

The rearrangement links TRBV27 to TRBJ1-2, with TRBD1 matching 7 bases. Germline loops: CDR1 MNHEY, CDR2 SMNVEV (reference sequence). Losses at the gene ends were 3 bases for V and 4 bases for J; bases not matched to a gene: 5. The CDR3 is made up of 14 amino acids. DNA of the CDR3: TGTGCCAGCAGTTTGACAGGGATCGGCTATGGCTACACCTTC. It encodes CASSLTGIGYGYTF.

The CDR3 bases are TGTGCCAGCAGCCAAGCGACAGTAGAGAAAGCAGATACGCAGTATTTT. Its translation is CASSQATVEKADTQYF. The chain joins TRBV11-3 to TRBJ2-3; possibly TRBD1 for D (5 bases). Between the trimmed V and J ends, which lost 5 bases and 4 bases, there was a span of 19 bases. Germline-derived CDR1 and CDR2 are SGHNT and YENEEA. The CDR3 is 16 residues long.

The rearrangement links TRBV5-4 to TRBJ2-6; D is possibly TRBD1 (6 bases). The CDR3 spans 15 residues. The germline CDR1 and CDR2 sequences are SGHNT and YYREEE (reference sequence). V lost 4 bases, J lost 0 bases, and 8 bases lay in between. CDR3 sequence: CASSPGHSGANVLTF. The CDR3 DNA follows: TGTGCCAGCAGCCCGGGACACTCTGGGGCCAACGTCCTGACTTTC. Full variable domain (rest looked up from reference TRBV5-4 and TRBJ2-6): ETGVTQSPTHLIKTRGQQVTLRCSSQSGHNTVSWYQQALGQGPQFIFQYYREEENGRGNFPPRFSGLQFPNYSSELNVNALELDDSALYLCASSPGHSGANVLTFGAGSRLTVL.